This T cell receptor beta chain was recovered during a study of T cell changes during pregnancy in multiple sclerosis. This table comes from immunoSEQ multiplex PCR, and its TCRdb copy is limited to in-frame clones, with some not included. Among 40,000 to 45,000 clones listed, roughly 91% were seen once. This CDR3 spans 14 amino acids. Trimming removed 1 base at V and 7 bases at J, with 11 bases between. Germline V gene sequence: CDR1 LGHNT, CDR2 FRNRAP. The TCR comes from a female donor with multiple sclerosis, enrolled in a pregnancy study. This specimen consisted of CD4+ T cells from peripheral blood mononuclear cells, obtained in the third trimester of pregnancy. The chain employs TRBV12-5 and TRBJ1-5; possibly TRBD1 for D (5 bases). The CDR3 loop reads CASGLGREGQPQHF. The CDR3 DNA reads as TGTGCTAGTGGTTTGGGCAGGGAGGGGCAGCCCCAGCATTTT.